This passage covers 5 T cell receptor beta chains from one sample sequenced in a study of blood T cells in healthy people across ages. The second PCR ran about 7 to 12 cycles with a sample-barcoded 5' primer and J-beta primers. MiXCR, run by TCRdb on the 5' RACE reads, gives a single entry per CDR3 protein. Among approximately 490,000 distinct CDR3 sequences listed, nearly 25% were seen once. This sample also belongs to another study, concerning T cells of mothers and their children.

Sequencing was performed on blood. These receptor sequences come from a boy aged 5-17 years in good health.

Note on this clonotype: At one end the junction does not follow the germline gene, possibly because of a read error. The rearrangement uses TRBV7-6 and TRBJ2-5; the D gene is possibly TRBD1 (6 bases). CDR1 is SGHVS and CDR2 is FNYEAQ in the germline V gene. The CDR3 runs to 16 residues. The CDR3: CVSSPNRAPFQETQYF. Written as DNA, the CDR3 is TGTGTCAGCAGCCCCAACAGGGCCCCGTTCCAAGAGACCCAGTACTTC.

The genes are TRBV12-3 or TRBV12-4 and TRBJ2-3; TRBD2 might be the D (6 bases). This CDR3 has 14 residues. Trimming took off 3 bases at V and 6 bases at J, with 13 bases between the two ends. CDR3 loop: CASSFGGTSDTQYF. Written as DNA, the CDR3 is TGTGCCAGCAGTTTCGGGGGTACCTCGGATACGCAGTATTTT.

Worth noting for this clonotype: A read error may explain this, as a much larger clone is one base away. The chain links TRBV9 to TRBJ1-2, with 11 bases lining up with TRBD1. CDR1 and CDR2 from the germline V gene are SGDLS and YYNGEE. The V segment lost 3 bases and the J segment 7 bases; nucleotides outside the gene matches: 2. CDR3 length: 13 residues. The CDR3 spells CASSGTGGSGYTF. CDR3 coding DNA: TGTGCCAGCAGCGGGACAGGGGGCTCTGGCTACACCTTC.

The chain has TRBV7-8 and TRBJ2-3, with D perhaps matching TRBD2 (5 bases). From germline, CDR1 is SGHVS and CDR2 FQNEAQ. Trimming took off 8 bases at V and 2 bases at J, with 11 bases between the two ends. The CDR3 runs 13 residues. CDR3 residues: CASGLGSTDTQYF. CDR3 bases: TGTGCCAGCGGACTGGGCTCCACAGATACGCAGTATTTT.

The genes are TRBV7-2 and TRBJ1-5; maybe TRBD1 (5 bases). Trimming cost V 5 bases and J 0 bases, with 11 bases left between them. CDR1 and CDR2 from the germline V gene are SGHTA and FQGNSA. The CDR3 is 15 residues long. The CDR3 is CASSPGAYSNQPQHF. In DNA form, the CDR3 reads TGTGCCAGCAGCCCCGGGGCGTATAGCAATCAGCCCCAGCATTTT.